These 30 T cell receptor beta chains originate from one sample sequenced in a study of blood T cell repertoires in COVID-19. Sequencing was performed with immunoSEQ multiplex PCR; in TCRdb, only in-frame clones are kept and a portion is missing. The table shows some 50,000 clones, with roughly 88% occurring only once. What was sequenced was peripheral blood. The receptors here all came from an older man with acute or convalescent COVID-19.

This CDR3 reads CASSFRGSRQPQHF. The CDR3 nucleotides read TGTGCCAGCAGTTTCAGGGGATCTCGCCAGCCCCAGCATTTT. This chain links TRBV2 with TRBJ1-5; perhaps TRBD1 as D (6 bases). The V end lost 5 bases, the J end lost 7 bases, and 15 bases lay between the germline ends. The CDR3 has 14 amino acids. CDR1 is SNHLY and CDR2 is FYNNEI in the germline V gene.

The chain employs TRBV5-4 and TRBJ1-2; tentative D call: TRBD1 (5 bases). Trimming cost V 4 bases and J 6 bases, with 16 bases left between them. The germline V gene has CDR1 SGHNT and CDR2 YYREEE (reference sequence). This CDR3 spans 14 amino acids. The CDR3 DNA follows: TGTGCCAGCAGCGTACCGGGAGGGGAGGATGGCTACACCTTC. This sequence encodes CASSVPGGEDGYTF.

The genes are TRBV5-1 and TRBJ2-5; a weak D match, TRBD2 (6 bases). The CDR3 has 13 residues. The germline CDR1 and CDR2 sequences are SGHRS and YFSETQ. The V and J ends lost 3 bases and 2 bases respectively, with 8 bases between them. In nucleotides, the CDR3 is TGCGCCAGCAGCTCTGGACTACAAGAGACCCAGTACTTC. Protein sequence: CASSSGLQETQYF.

This chain connects TRBV7-2 to TRBJ1-5; possible D gene TRBD1, 6 bases. V dropped 3 bases and J dropped 3 bases, with 12 bases sitting between them. CDR3 length: 15 residues. Germline CDR1 is SGHTA and CDR2 is FQGNSA. CDR3 in DNA: TGTGCCAGCAGCTTTACGACAGGTATCAATCAGCCCCAGCATTTT. Translated: CASSFTTGINQPQHF.

V and J are TRBV9 and TRBJ1-6; D possibly corresponds to TRBD1 (5 bases). V lost 3 bases and J 9 bases, leaving 13 bases between the germline ends. CDR1 SGDLS and CDR2 YYNGEE come from the germline V gene. The CDR3 runs to 14 residues. The CDR3 DNA follows: TGTGCCAGCAGCGCAGACAGTGTACCTTCACCCCTCCACTTT. Residues: CASSADSVPSPLHF.

V gene TRBV27 combines with J gene TRBJ2-1; 12 bases line up with TRBD2. Germline V CDR1 and CDR2: MNHEY, SMNVEV (reference sequence). The CDR3 spans 15 residues. The V segment lost 3 bases and the J segment 8 bases; nucleotides outside the gene matches: 5. The chain's CDR3 is CASSFLSSGGDEQFF. For the CDR3, the DNA is TGTGCCAGCAGTTTTCTTTCTAGCGGGGGGGATGAGCAGTTCTTC.

The J gene is TRBJ1-1, the V gene TRBV5-1; D is perhaps TRBD1 (6 bases). With 2 bases removed from V and 4 bases from J, the gap between germline ends came to 15 bases. CDR1 SGHRS and CDR2 YFSETQ come from the germline V gene. The CDR3 is made up of 15 amino acids. CDR3 residues: CASSFSQGSGTEAFF. The CDR3 region has the DNA TGCGCCAGCAGCTTCTCACAGGGATCTGGCACTGAAGCTTTCTTT. Full variable domain (remainder filled in from reference TRBV5-1 and TRBJ1-1): KAGVTQTPRYLIKTRGQQVTLSCSPISGHRSVSWYQQTPGQGLQFLFEYFSETQRNKGNFPGRFSGRQFSNSRSEMNVSTLELGDSALYLCASSFSQGSGTEAFFGQGTRLTVV.

This sequence joins TRBV29-1 and TRBJ1-5, with TRBD1 identical over 8 bases. V shed 6 bases and J 1 base; nucleotides not matched to a gene: 8. In germline, CDR1 is SQVTM, CDR2 ANQGSEA. This CDR3 contains 15 residues. CDR3 sequence reads: CSVPGTGGSNQPQHF. The CDR3 bases are TGCAGCGTCCCTGGGACAGGCGGGAGCAATCAGCCCCAGCATTTT.

The V and J genes are TRBV5-1 and TRBJ1-4; D not resolved. The CDR3 is 14 residues long. Looked up from germline, CDR1 is SGHRS and CDR2 is YFSETQ. The V gene lost 5 bases and the J gene lost 0 bases, with 8 bases spanning the gap. The CDR3 loop reads CASRRETTNEKLFF. The CDR3, as DNA: TGCGCCAGCAGGCGAGAGACAACTAATGAAAAACTGTTTTTT. The variable domain in full, completed from reference TRBV5-1 and TRBJ1-4, reads KAGVTQTPRYLIKTRGQQVTLSCSPISGHRSVSWYQQTPGQGLQFLFEYFSETQRNKGNFPGRFSGRQFSNSRSEMNVSTLELGDSALYLCASRRETTNEKLFFGSGTQLSVL.

This sequence joins TRBV5-1 and TRBJ1-1; TRBD1 matches 7 bases. V shed 4 bases and J 1 base; nucleotides not matched to a gene: 4. The CDR3 is made up of 14 amino acids. Germline CDR1 is SGHRS and CDR2 is YFSETQ. The CDR3 DNA sequence: TGCGCCAGCAGCCTAAGACAGGGGAACACTGAAGCTTTCTTT. Translated, it gives CASSLRQGNTEAFF.

The V gene is TRBV6-5, the J gene TRBJ2-7, with 10 bases that match TRBD1. V trimming: 6 bases; J trimming: 2 bases; junction bases outside the gene matches: 4. Germline CDR1 reads MNHEY; CDR2 reads SVGAGI. This CDR3 is 14 amino acids long. The CDR3 loop reads CASRMGQGTYEQYF. The CDR3 DNA reads TGTGCCAGCAGGATGGGACAGGGGACCTACGAGCAGTACTTC.

This clone was counted only a few times. The chain recombines TRBV4-3 with TRBJ2-7; unclear D gene. CDR1 LGHNA and CDR2 YSLEER come from the germline V gene. The CDR3 contains 15 residues. V lost 1 base and J lost 7, with 17 bases in between. CDR3 protein: CASSQALTNPGEQYF. CDR3 sequence (DNA): TGCGCCAGCAGCCAAGCGCTTACGAACCCCGGGGAGCAGTACTTC.

This clone was recorded once. J is TRBJ2-2 and V is TRBV6-5, with D possibly TRBD1 on 5 matching bases. There are 13 residues in the CDR3. V lost 9 bases to trimming and J lost 2 bases, with 10 bases between them. Germline lookup yields CDR1 MNHEY and CDR2 SVGAGI. The CDR3 loop is CARSTDNTGELFF. The CDR3 DNA follows: TGTGCCAGGTCGACAGATAACACCGGGGAGCTGTTTTTT.

The chain has TRBV4-1 and TRBJ1-3; D is undetermined. The CDR3 loop spans 15 amino acids. The V gene's germline CDR1 is MGHRA and CDR2 YSYEKL. V lost 2 bases and J 3 bases, leaving 11 bases between the germline ends. The CDR3 here is CASSQQQLDGNTIYF. The CDR3 DNA reads TGCGCCAGCAGCCAACAACAGTTGGATGGAAACACCATATATTTT.

This sequence joins TRBV2 and TRBJ2-5; weak D call: TRBD2 (6 bases). There are 16 residues in the CDR3. The germline CDR1 and CDR2 sequences are SNHLY and FYNNEI. V gave up 6 bases and J gave up 2 bases, with 19 bases separating them. CDR3 nucleotide sequence: TGTGCCAGCAGGATCGGGCGGGGAGGAGGGCAAGAGACCCAGTACTTC. It is translated as CASRIGRGGGQETQYF.

This rearrangement joins TRBV4-3 to TRBJ2-3, with TRBD2 matching over 9 bases. Germline V lookup: CDR1 LGHNA, CDR2 YSLEER. Trimming at V came to 0 bases and at J to 2 bases, leaving 9 bases not matched to a gene. The CDR3 contains 18 residues. The CDR3 region has the DNA TGCGCCAGCAGCCAAGATCTTGGGCTAGCGGGATCCACAGATACGCAGTATTTT. Protein product: CASSQDLGLAGSTDTQYF.

The gene calls are TRBV6-5 and TRBJ1-1, with unresolved D. The CDR3 is 15 residues long. Germline lookup yields CDR1 MNHEY and CDR2 SVGAGI. Between the trimmed V and J ends, which lost 0 bases and 1 base, there was a span of 9 bases. DNA of the CDR3: TGTGCCAGCAGTTACTCGCGGGGTTGGAACACTGAAGCTTTCTTT. It encodes CASSYSRGWNTEAFF.

V gene TRBV5-1 combines with J gene TRBJ2-2, with 10 bases matching TRBD2. Unmatched junction bases numbered 6, after V lost 1 base and J lost 0 bases. The CDR3 is made up of 18 amino acids. Germline V lookup: CDR1 SGHRS, CDR2 YFSETQ. CDR3 sequence reads: CASSLNPSGGANTGELFF. For the CDR3, the DNA is TGCGCCAGCAGCTTGAACCCCAGCGGGGGGGCGAACACCGGGGAGCTGTTTTTT.

This rearrangement joins TRBV30 to TRBJ1-1, with D perhaps matching TRBD1 (6 bases). The V gene lost 5 bases and the J gene lost 3 bases, with 13 bases spanning the gap. The CDR3 extends over 13 amino acids. Germline CDR1 GTSNPN, CDR2 SVGIG (reference sequence). The CDR3 region is CAWGRGADTEAFF. For the CDR3, the DNA is TGTGCCTGGGGGCGGGGGGCGGACACTGAAGCTTTCTTT.

This clone has just a few counts. This chain uses TRBV10-3 with TRBJ1-1; D is undetermined. The CDR3 runs to 14 residues. The V end lost 3 bases, the J end lost 1 base, and 9 bases lay between the germline ends. Per germline, CDR1 ENHRY and CDR2 SYGVKD. CDR3 loop: CAISENRENTEAFF. The CDR3 coding sequence is TGTGCCATCAGTGAAAATCGGGAGAACACTGAAGCTTTCTTT.

The J gene is TRBJ2-7, the V gene TRBV11-1, with 9 bases identical to TRBD1. This CDR3 has 13 amino acids. Unmatched junction bases numbered 2, after V lost 4 bases and J lost 4 bases. Germline CDR1 SGHAT, CDR2 FQDESV (reference sequence). CDR3 sequence: CASSSGTGYEQYF. CDR3 bases: TGTGCCAGCAGCTCCGGGACAGGGTACGAGCAGTACTTC.

A note on this clone: The same CDR3 arises from other DNA sequences in this sample as well. The V and J genes are TRBV5-1 and TRBJ1-3; no clear D. The CDR3 sequence is 13 residues long. The germline V gene has CDR1 SGHRS and CDR2 YFSETQ. V gave up 3 bases and J gave up 0 bases, with 4 bases separating them. CDR3 in DNA: TGCGCCAGCAGCTCGGGCTCTGGAAACACCATATATTTT. Its translation is CASSSGSGNTIYF.

The V call is TRBV5-8, the J call TRBJ2-7; 9 bases match TRBD1. Unmatched junction bases numbered 10, after V lost 3 bases and J lost 9 bases. This CDR3 spans 14 amino acids. Germline CDR1 reads SGHTS; CDR2 reads YDEGEE. CDR3 nucleotides: TGTGCCAGCAGCTCGGACAGGGGATTGGGGGTGCAGTACTTC. Translated, it gives CASSSDRGLGVQYF.

This clone was seen only a few times. The DNA for the CDR3 is TGTGCCAGCAGTATCCACAGGGAAGAAAAACTGTTTTTT. This sequence encodes CASSIHREEKLFF. This chain connects TRBV2 to TRBJ1-4, with TRBD1 as a possible D gene (6 bases). Germline-derived CDR1 and CDR2 are SNHLY and FYNNEI. Trimming cost V 5 bases and J 8 bases, with 12 bases left between them. This CDR3 is built from 13 residues. The variable domain in full, with the rest retrieved from reference TRBV2 and TRBJ1-4, is EPEVTQTPSHQVTQMGQEVILRCVPISNHLYFYWYRQILGQKVEFLVSFYNNEISEKSEIFDDQFSVERPDGSNFTLKIRSTKLEDSAMYFCASSIHREEKLFFGSGTQLSVL.

As concerns this clone: Within the sample, other DNA sequences also encode this same CDR3. The J gene is TRBJ2-1, the V gene TRBV18; TRBD2 matches 10 bases. V lost 3 bases and J lost 5; bases outside the gene matches: 4. Germline loops: CDR1 KGHSH, CDR2 LQKENI. This CDR3 is built from 15 residues. For the CDR3, the DNA is TGTGCCAGCTCACCGCGGACTAGCGGCAACAATGAGCAGTTCTTC. This codes for CASSPRTSGNNEQFF. The entire variable domain, with the rest obtained from reference TRBV18 and TRBJ2-1, is as follows: NAGVMQNPRHLVRRRGQEARLRCSPMKGHSHVYWYRQLPEEGLKFMVYLQKENIIDESGMPKERFSAEFPKEGPSILRIQQVVRGDSAAYFCASSPRTSGNNEQFFGPGTRLTVL.

The chain is built from TRBV6-5 and TRBJ2-1; a weak D match, TRBD1 (5 bases). This CDR3 comprises 14 residues. Germline V gives CDR1 MNHEY, CDR2 SVGAGI. Trimming cost V 8 bases and J 3 bases, with 14 bases left between them. The CDR3 loop reads CASAPVRGYNEQFF. CDR3 coding DNA: TGTGCCAGCGCTCCCGTAAGGGGCTACAATGAGCAGTTCTTC.

V is TRBV7-3 and J is TRBJ2-7; 9 positions match TRBD1. The CDR3 has 13 residues. CDR1 is SGHTA and CDR2 is FQGTGA in the germline V gene. The trim removed 6 bases at V and 6 bases at J, leaving 6 bases unmatched. The CDR3 DNA follows: TGTGCCAGCAGTTCCGACAGGGGGGGCGAGCAGTACTTC. Its translation: CASSSDRGGEQYF.

The chain has TRBV12-3 or TRBV12-4 and TRBJ2-1; TRBD2 is a possible D gene (5 bases). V lost 8 bases to trimming and J lost 5 bases, with 13 bases between them. The CDR3 spans 13 residues. The CDR3 reads CASFPSGNNEQFF. The CDR3 DNA reads TGTGCCAGCTTTCCGAGCGGAAACAATGAGCAGTTCTTC.

This rearrangement joins TRBV5-1 to TRBJ2-1; weak D call: TRBD1 (6 bases). Germline V CDR1 and CDR2: SGHRS, YFSETQ. With 0 bases removed from V and 7 bases from J, the gap between germline ends came to 11 bases. The CDR3 has 14 residues. CDR3 coding DNA: TGCGCCAGCAGCTTGGCGGACAGTCGAAATGAGCAGTTCTTC. Residues: CASSLADSRNEQFF.

The V call is TRBV4-3, the J call TRBJ1-3; a weak D match, TRBD1 (5 bases). V was clipped by 0 bases and J by 0 bases, with 12 bases between them. CDR3 length equals 17 residues. Looked up from germline, CDR1 is LGHNA and CDR2 is YSLEER. In DNA, the CDR3 is TGCGCCAGCAGCCAAGACCCGACAGCAAGCTCTGGAAACACCATATATTTT. It specifies CASSQDPTASSGNTIYF.